The present T cell receptor (beta chain) was sequenced within a study of CD8 T cells in ankylosing spondylitis. Regarding the study as a whole: Blood of patients with ankylosing spondylitis appeared to be characterized by a TCR beta motif of eight highly homologous variants. CD8+ by phenotype, disease-linked clones were relatively rare in peripheral blood.

Remarks on this clonotype: Its target is unknown.

It was by quantitative 5'-RACE with molecular barcodes that TCR beta libraries were made. MiXCR was run by TCRdb on the 5' RACE reads, yielding one entry per CDR3 protein. The sample records about 270,000 distinct CDR3 sequences, more than 25% being singletons. The CDR3 spans 14 residues. CDR1 and CDR2 from the germline V gene are MGHRA and YSYEKL. Trimming shortened V by 4 bases and J by 2 bases, and 9 bases separated the two germline ends. The chain combines TRBV4-1 with TRBJ2-1, with a tentative D call TRBD1 (5 bases). This TCR derives from a male donor with ankylosing spondylitis or in good health (not recorded which). Sequencing input: blood, either unsorted or a sorted T cell fraction (not recorded which). CDR3 sequence reads: CASSPTTAYNEQFF. The CDR3 nucleotides read TGCGCCAGCAGCCCTACGACAGCCTACAATGAGCAGTTCTTC.